Presented here are 17 T cell receptor beta chains from one specimen sequenced in a study of T cell responses to AZD1222 COVID-19 vaccine. Clones were read by immunoSEQ multiplex PCR, and TCRdb kept only the in-frame ones, dropping some. The sample lists some 100,000 clones; just under 90% were seen once. The material sequenced was peripheral blood, taken on day 0 of AZD1222 vaccination. The origin of the receptors is an adult in good health.

CDR3 sequence: CASSPGTLSNQPQHF. Here the CDR3 DNA reads TGTGCCAGCTCACCAGGGACACTTAGCAATCAGCCCCAGCATTTT. The V call is TRBV18, the J call TRBJ1-5, with D maybe TRBD1 (6 bases). This CDR3 is 15 amino acids long. Germline-derived CDR1 and CDR2 are KGHSH and LQKENI. V was cut by 2 bases and J by 0 bases, with 8 bases left in between. The full variable domain, rest sourced from reference TRBV18 and TRBJ1-5, is NAGVMQNPRHLVRRRGQEARLRCSPMKGHSHVYWYRQLPEEGLKFMVYLQKENIIDESGMPKERFSAEFPKEGPSILRIQQVVRGDSAAYFCASSPGTLSNQPQHFGDGTRLSIL.

This clone turned up a few times. The V and J genes are TRBV6-6 and TRBJ2-7, with 10 bases identical to TRBD1. V lost 7 bases to trimming and J lost 4 bases; unmatched junction nucleotides: 7. Germline loops: CDR1 MNHNY, CDR2 SVGAGI (reference sequence). The CDR3 length is 14 residues. The CDR3 reads CASTWTGGGYEQYF. Here the CDR3 DNA reads TGTGCCAGCACATGGACAGGGGGAGGGTACGAGCAGTACTTC.

J is TRBJ1-6 and V is TRBV27; D is possibly TRBD1 (5 bases). The CDR3 runs to 19 residues. From germline, CDR1 is MNHEY and CDR2 SMNVEV (reference sequence). Trimming shortened V by 0 bases and J by 0 bases, and 15 bases separated the two germline ends. CDR3 DNA sequence: TGTGCCAGCAGTTTATCGGGACCGCTCAGGAGCTCCTATAATTCACCCCTCCACTTT. As protein: CASSLSGPLRSSYNSPLHF.

The chain employs TRBV11-2 and TRBJ1-2, with D perhaps TRBD1 (5 bases). The CDR3 is 14 residues long. Germline-derived CDR1 and CDR2 are SGHAT and FQNNGV. V lost 6 bases, J lost 2 bases, and 13 bases lay in between. The CDR3 coding sequence is TGTGCCAGCAGTGTCGGGGCTACAAACTATGGCTACACCTTC. It specifies CASSVGATNYGYTF.

DNA for the CDR3: TGTGCCAGCAGCCTTACCCATAGGGGGCAGGAGGGCTACACCTTC. Amino acid sequence: CASSLTHRGQEGYTF. V is TRBV3-1 (or the pseudogene TRBV3-2) and J is TRBJ1-2, with TRBD1 matching over 7 bases. This CDR3 comprises 15 residues. V gave up 4 bases and J gave up 8 bases; unmatched junction bases: 13. Germline V gives CDR1 LGHDT, CDR2 YNNKEL (reference sequence).

The chain couples TRBV15 to TRBJ1-1; perhaps TRBD1 as D (5 bases). The CDR3 totals 14 residues. Trimming took off 0 bases at V and 5 bases at J, with 10 bases between the two ends. Germline loops: CDR1 LNHNV, CDR2 YYDKDF (reference sequence). The CDR3 DNA is TGTGCCACCAGCAGAGAGGGGGAAAGGACTGAAGCTTTCTTT. It specifies CATSREGERTEAFF.

The chain carries TRBV19 and TRBJ2-3; TRBD2 matches 7 bases. V was clipped by 6 bases and J by 6 bases; unmatched bases: 3. The CDR3 is made up of 12 amino acids. Germline loops: CDR1 LNHDA, CDR2 SQIVND (reference sequence). CDR3 protein: CASSSRGDTQYF. The CDR3 DNA follows: TGTGCCAGTAGCTCGCGGGGGGATACGCAGTATTTT.

The chain has TRBV5-1 and TRBJ1-1; no clear D gene. Germline V gene sequence: CDR1 SGHRS, CDR2 YFSETQ. The CDR3 has 13 amino acids. Trimming took off 4 bases at V and 4 bases at J, with 11 bases between the two ends. This chain's CDR3 is CASSEVGGTEAFF. In nucleotides, the CDR3 is TGCGCCAGCAGCGAGGTAGGCGGCACTGAAGCTTTCTTT.

The rearrangement joins TRBV6-4 to TRBJ2-3; no definite D call. V lost 0 bases to trimming and J lost 3 bases, with 7 bases between them. Germline-derived CDR1 and CDR2 are MRHNA and SNTAGT. The CDR3 contains 14 residues. The CDR3 nucleotides are TGTGCCAGCAGTGACTCGATAGTTACAGATACGCAGTATTTT. Translated, it gives CASSDSIVTDTQYF.

This rearrangement joins TRBV21-1 to TRBJ1-6; TRBD1 reflects the table's D call only, with no check against the DNA. TRBV21-1 is labeled a pseudogene. The CDR3 has 14 residues. The CDR3 protein is CASSKVYRYSPLHF. In DNA form, the CDR3 reads TGTGCCAGCAGCAAAGTTTACAGGTATTCACCCCTCCACTTT.

This clone was observed once. This chain links TRBV2 with TRBJ2-7; D not certain. Trimming stripped 7 bases from V and 6 bases from J, with 19 bases between. Germline CDR1 and CDR2: SNHLY and FYNNEI. There are 14 residues in the CDR3. CDR3 coding DNA: TGTGCCAGCACCCCTGACCCTCCGGGTGCCGAGCAGTACTTC. Translation gives CASTPDPPGAEQYF. Full variable domain (remainder filled in from reference TRBV2 and TRBJ2-7): EPEVTQTPSHQVTQMGQEVILRCVPISNHLYFYWYRQILGQKVEFLVSFYNNEISEKSEIFDDQFSVERPDGSNFTLKIRSTKLEDSAMYFCASTPDPPGAEQYFGPGTRLTVT.

This rearrangement joins TRBV7-9 to TRBJ1-5, with 7 positions matching TRBD1. The CDR3 covers 16 residues. Germline-derived CDR1 and CDR2 are SEHNR and FQNEAQ (reference sequence). The J segment lost 7 bases and the V segment lost 5 bases, leaving 14 bases of the junction unmatched. For the CDR3, the DNA is TGTGCCAGCAGCCGGGGACAGCTTTCTGGGGAGCAGCCCCAGCATTTT. Protein product: CASSRGQLSGEQPQHF. Drawing the rest from reference TRBV7-9 and TRBJ1-5, the complete variable domain is DTGVSQNPRHKITKRGQNVTFRCDPISEHNRLYWYRQTLGQGPEFLTYFQNEAQLEKSRLLSDRFSAERPKGSFSTLEIQRTEQGDSAMYLCASSRGQLSGEQPQHFGDGTRLSIL.

This clone occurred once. The chain combines TRBV6-5 with TRBJ2-1; D is undetermined. Germline V gives CDR1 MNHEY, CDR2 SVGAGI. The CDR3 has 13 residues. Trimming removed 7 bases at V and 8 bases at J, with 15 bases between. CDR3 protein: CASKGSLRDEQFF. The CDR3 DNA is TGTGCCAGCAAGGGCAGCCTTCGCGATGAGCAGTTCTTC.

The chain employs TRBV15 and TRBJ1-2; 7 bases map to TRBD1. V lost 1 base to trimming and J lost 7 bases; unmatched junction nucleotides: 3. Germline lookup yields CDR1 LNHNV and CDR2 YYDKDF (reference sequence). The CDR3 runs to 13 residues. CDR3: CATSRGQGAGYTF. DNA of the CDR3: TGTGCCACCAGCAGAGGACAGGGAGCTGGCTACACCTTC. Combining the CDR3 with reference TRBV15 and TRBJ1-2 gives the whole variable domain DAMVIQNPRYQVTQFGKPVTLSCSQTLNHNVMYWYQQKSSQAPKLLFHYYDKDFNNEADTPDNFQSRRPNTSFCFLDIRSPGLGDTAMYLCATSRGQGAGYTFGSGTRLTVV.

This chain connects TRBV28 to TRBJ2-2, with TRBD1 identical over 10 bases. Germline values: CDR1 MDHEN, CDR2 SYDVKM. The CDR3 totals 14 residues. After removal of 8 bases from V and 7 bases from J, the junction contained 7 bases not matched to a gene. CDR3 DNA sequence: TGTGCCAGCGTTGACAGGGGGCTAATCGGGGAGCTGTTTTTT. Encoded protein: CASVDRGLIGELFF.

The DNA for the CDR3 is TGTGCCAGCAGCCCCCCCTTTAAGGCCTACGATCAGCCCCAGCATTTT. This gives the protein CASSPPFKAYDQPQHF. The chain links TRBV7-7 to TRBJ1-5; unclear D gene. V lost 5 bases and J lost 5, with 19 bases in between. CDR1 and CDR2 from the germline V gene are SSHAT and FNYEAQ (reference sequence). This CDR3 has 16 residues.

This chain links TRBV7-9 with TRBJ1-1, with TRBD1 as a possible D gene (6 bases). The ends were cut back, 5 bases at V and 6 bases at J, with 13 bases in the middle. Looked up from germline, CDR1 is SEHNR and CDR2 is FQNEAQ (reference sequence). The CDR3 spans 13 residues. CDR3 sequence (DNA): TGTGCCAGCAGCGCCGCGGGGGGCGCTGAAGCTTTCTTT. Amino acid sequence: CASSAAGGAEAFF.